The present entry profiles one T cell receptor (beta chain) with its context. Produced via immunoSEQ multiplex PCR; TCRdb's table is partial and in-frame only. The table records more than 80,000 clones, around 67% of them present only once. The ends lost 1 base at V and 5 bases at J; junction bases unmatched: 7. The CDR3 runs 15 residues. Germline loops: CDR1 SQVTM, CDR2 ANQGSEA. This entry comes from a study of shared clonotypes between healthy human individuals. The sample was memory CD8+ T cells sorted from blood. Subset meaning: CD45RO+ cells pooled with CCR7-negative TemRA cells. The chain joins TRBV29-1 to TRBJ1-1, with 10 positions matching TRBD1. This clonotype originated in a man aged 30 to 39 in good health. This CDR3 reads CSVEVDPGQGTEAFF. CDR3 DNA sequence: TGCAGCGTTGAAGTAGATCCGGGACAGGGGACTGAAGCTTTCTTT.